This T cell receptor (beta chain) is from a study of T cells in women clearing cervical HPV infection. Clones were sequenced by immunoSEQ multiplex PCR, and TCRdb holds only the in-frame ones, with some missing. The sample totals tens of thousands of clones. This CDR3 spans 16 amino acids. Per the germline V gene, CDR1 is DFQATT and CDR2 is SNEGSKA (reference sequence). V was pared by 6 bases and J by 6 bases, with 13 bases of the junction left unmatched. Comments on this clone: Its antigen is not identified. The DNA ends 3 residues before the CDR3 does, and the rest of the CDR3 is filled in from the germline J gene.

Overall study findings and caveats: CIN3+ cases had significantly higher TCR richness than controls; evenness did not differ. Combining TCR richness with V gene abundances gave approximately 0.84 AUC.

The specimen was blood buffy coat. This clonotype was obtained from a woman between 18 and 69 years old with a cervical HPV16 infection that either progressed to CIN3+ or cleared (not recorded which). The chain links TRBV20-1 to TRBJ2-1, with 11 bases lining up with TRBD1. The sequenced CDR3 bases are TGCAGTGCAAACCCGACAATGGACAGGGGGCTCAATGAG. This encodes CSANPTMDRGLNE. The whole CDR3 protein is CSANPTMDRGLNEQFF.